This T cell receptor (beta chain) stems from a study of early T cells in non-severe SARS-CoV-2 infection. Study background: Alpha and beta chains were unpaired, from unsorted whole-blood bulk RNA. Study-level findings and limits: Anti-spike CD8 specificities were favored by VDJdb matching, whose results missed private and CD4 specificities.

Germline V gene data show CDR1 as SGHDT and CDR2 as YYEEEE. The CDR3 is 13 amino acids. V was clipped by 5 bases and J by 10 bases; unmatched bases: 12. This clonotype came up a few times. Its specificity is unknown. MiXCR, applied by TCRdb to the 5' RACE reads, yields one record per CDR3 protein. The table shows 70,000 to 85,000 distinct CDR3 sequences, with 12% occurring only once. The source was whole blood, collected at baseline. The TCR comes from an adult who was a healthcare worker with PCR-confirmed SARS-CoV-2 infection or an uninfected control (not recorded which). The donor label of this sample is uncertain. The V call is TRBV5-6, the J call TRBJ2-7, with 7 bases fitting TRBD1. CDR3 DNA: TGTGCCAGCAGGACGGCCTGGACAGGCGCCCAGTACTTC. It translates to CASRTAWTGAQYF. The full variable domain, rest sourced from reference TRBV5-6 and TRBJ2-7, is DAGVTQSPTHLIKTRGQQVTLRCSPKSGHDTVSWYQQALGQGPQFIFQYYEEEERQRGNFPDRFSGHQFPNYSSELNVNALLLGDSALYLCASRTAWTGAQYFGPGTRLTVT.